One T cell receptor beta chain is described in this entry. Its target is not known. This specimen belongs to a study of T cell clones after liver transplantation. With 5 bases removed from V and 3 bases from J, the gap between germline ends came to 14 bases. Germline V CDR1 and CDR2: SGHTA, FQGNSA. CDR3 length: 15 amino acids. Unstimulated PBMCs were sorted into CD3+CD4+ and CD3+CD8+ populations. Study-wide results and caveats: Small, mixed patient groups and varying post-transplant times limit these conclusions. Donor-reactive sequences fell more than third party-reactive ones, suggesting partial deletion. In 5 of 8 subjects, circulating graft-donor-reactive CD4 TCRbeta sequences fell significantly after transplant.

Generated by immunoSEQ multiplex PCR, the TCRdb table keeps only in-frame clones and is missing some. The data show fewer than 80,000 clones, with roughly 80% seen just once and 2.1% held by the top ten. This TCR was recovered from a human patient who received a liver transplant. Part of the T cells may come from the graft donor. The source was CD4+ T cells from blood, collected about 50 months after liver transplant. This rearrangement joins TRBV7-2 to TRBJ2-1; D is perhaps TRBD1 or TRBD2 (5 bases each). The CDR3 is CASSPRAGVYNEQFF. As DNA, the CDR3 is TGTGCCAGCAGCCCCAGGGCGGGCGTCTACAATGAGCAGTTCTTC.